This note documents a single T cell receptor (beta chain) sequence. The target antigen is unknown. These data belong to a study of T-cell reconstitution after alpha-beta-depleted transplantation in children. Study outcomes and limitations: A year had passed since transplant, and T-cell counts and diversity by then came mostly from newly produced T cells. Expanded graft clones numbering several hundred reportedly gave rise to alpha-beta T cells about two months after transplant.

Preparing the TCRbeta library involved the use of unique molecular identifiers. TCRdb fed the PCR reads into MiXCR, producing one record per CDR3 protein. The table lists about 540,000 distinct CDR3 sequences, over 20% of them singletons. The CDR3 has 14 residues. Trimming removed 4 bases from V and 7 bases from J; junction bases left unmatched: 6. Germline loops: CDR1 MNHEY, CDR2 SVGEGT. The chain couples TRBV6-2 or TRBV6-3 to TRBJ2-1; 8 nucleotides align to TRBD1. Sequenced here: PBMCs, sampled before TCRalphabeta/CD19-depleted stem cell transplant. The clonotype comes from a boy under two years old with Wiskott-Aldrich syndrome, due to receive a stem cell transplant. CDR3 residues: CASSSHRGWNEQFF. In nucleotides, the CDR3 is TGTGCCAGCAGTTCCCACAGGGGGTGGAATGAGCAGTTCTTC.